Listed below are T cell receptor beta chains from one sample, sequenced in a study of shared clonotypes between healthy human individuals. The assay was immunoSEQ multiplex PCR, and TCRdb's table has in-frame clones only and misses some. The top ten hold about 1.5% of the sample, which has 950,000 to 1,100,000 clones, approximately 76% seen once. The material sequenced was memory CD4+ T cells sorted from blood. The receptors derive from a man younger than 30 in good health. Each CDR3 is given with its conserved first and last residue. The D gene is left open where the match is weak. Clone size is shown for a subset of rows, as once, few, many or a class of expanded clone.

NA | TRBJ2-1 | TRBV9 | TRBD2 | TGTGCCAGCAGCGTCCAGCGGGGGGCCCTCAATGAGCAGTTCTTC | CASSVQRGALNEQFF
NA | TRBJ2-7 | TRBV6-6 | TRBD1 | TGTGCCAGCAGCCTGAACAGGGGGAGGCCCTACGAGCAGTACTTC | CASSLNRGRPYEQYF
NA | TRBJ2-4 | TRBV7-2 | TRBD2 | TGTGCCAGCAGCCCGAGAGTGATAGCGGGGGCAAACATTCAGTACTTC | CASSPRVIAGANIQYF
few | TRBJ2-3 | TRBV5-1 | TRBD2 | TGCGCCAGCAGCACGCGCGGTAGCGGGAGTACAGATACGCAGTATTTT | CASSTRGSGSTDTQYF
NA | TRBJ2-1 | TRBV5-1 | TRBD1 | TGCGCCAGCAGCTTGGGGGGACAGGGAAATAATGAGCAGTTCTTC | CASSLGGQGNNEQFF
NA | TRBJ1-6 | TRBV27 | NA | TGTGCCAGCAGTTTAGGGTATAGAAATAATTCACCCCTCCACTTT | CASSLGYRNNSPLHF
NA | TRBJ2-2 | TRBV9 | TRBD1 | TGTGCCAGCAGCGTAGGCCAGGGGGTTACCGGGGAGCTGTTTTTT | CASSVGQGVTGELFF
NA | TRBJ2-1 | TRBV5-1 | TRBD2 | TGCGCCAGCAGCTTACTAGCGCCTTACAATGAGCAGTTCTTC | CASSLLAPYNEQFF
NA | TRBJ1-2 | TRBV29-1 | NA | TGCAGCGTTGAGCCAGGGAAGGGAGTCTACACCTTC | CSVEPGKGVYTF
many | TRBJ2-3 | TRBV13 | TRBD1 | TGTGCCAGCAGCTTAGTTGGGACAGGAGCAGATACGCAGTATTTT | CASSLVGTGADTQYF
NA | TRBJ2-4 | TRBV23-1 | NA | TGCGCCAGCAGCTGGTTCAGTAAAGGCAAAAACATTCAGTACTTC | CASSWFSKGKNIQYF
many | TRBJ1-2 | TRBV10-3 | NA | TGTGCCATCAGTCGAGGCGGGGTCCGTGATGGCTACACCTTC | CAISRGGVRDGYTF
NA | TRBJ2-5 | TRBV29-1 | TRBD2 | TGCAGCGTTGTACTAGCGGGCCTACAAGAGACCCAGTACTTC | CSVVLAGLQETQYF
NA | TRBJ2-2 | TRBV6-1 | TRBD2 | TGTGCCAGCAGTGACCCCGGGACTAGGGGAACCGGGGAGCTGTTTTTT | CASSDPGTRGTGELFF
NA | TRBJ2-4 | TRBV30 | NA | TGTGCCTGGAGTGTGGGGCAGGTAGCCAAAAACATTCAGTACTTC | CAWSVGQVAKNIQYF
NA | TRBJ2-1 | TRBV5-1 | TRBD2 | TGCGCCAGCAGCCTAGGGACTAGCGGGAGCTCTGAGCAGTTCTTC | CASSLGTSGSSEQFF
few | TRBJ1-2 | TRBV28 | NA | TGTGCCAGCTACGCTAACTATGGCTACACCTTC | CASYANYGYTF
NA | TRBJ2-4 | TRBV7-2 | NA | TGTGCCAGCAGCGCTCATGGGGTTAGTTCCAAAAACATTCAGTACTTC | CASSAHGVSSKNIQYF
NA | TRBJ2-5 | TRBV5-1 | NA | TGCGCCAGCAGCTTGCGCCAGGGCGAAGAGACCCAGTACTTC | CASSLRQGEETQYF
NA | TRBJ2-7 | TRBV5-1 | TRBD1 | TGCGCCAGCAGCGCGACAGGGGGCGCCTACGAGCAGTACTTC | CASSATGGAYEQYF
NA | TRBJ2-5 | TRBV18 | NA | TGTGCCAGCTCACCTGGTTTGGGGCAGGAGACCCAGTACTTC | CASSPGLGQETQYF
NA | TRBJ2-1 | TRBV4-2 | TRBD2 | TGTGCCAGCAGCCAAGAATGGCGGGGGTCGGATGAGCAGTTCTTC | CASSQEWRGSDEQFF
NA | TRBJ1-4 | TRBV9 | TRBD1 | TGTGCCAGCAGCCCCTCTCAGGGGGCGCTTGAAAAACTGTTTTTT | CASSPSQGALEKLFF
NA | TRBJ2-2 | TRBV5-6 | TRBD2 | TGTGCCAGCAGCTTGTATCCGGGACTAGCGGGAGACACCGGGGAGCTGTTTTTT | CASSLYPGLAGDTGELFF
NA | TRBJ2-7 | TRBV28 | NA | TGTGCCAGCAGTCTTAGCGCCAGCTCCTACGAGCAGTACTTC | CASSLSASSYEQYF
NA | TRBJ2-7 | TRBV18 | NA | TGTGCCAGCTCACCACCGCAACGGGGGGAGCAGTACTTC | CASSPPQRGEQYF
NA | TRBJ1-6 | TRBV30 | NA | TGTGCCTGGACTGAGACAGGTTATAATTCACCCCTCCACTTT | CAWTETGYNSPLHF
NA | TRBJ1-1 | TRBV15 | NA | TGTGCCACCAGCAGGTGGGGGTCAAGGGCTGAAGCTTTCTTT | CATSRWGSRAEAFF
NA | TRBJ1-6 | TRBV7-8 | NA | TGTGCCAGCAGCTTCGCGGCAGGGGATAATTCACCCCTCCACTTT | CASSFAAGDNSPLHF
NA | TRBJ2-2 | TRBV18 | TRBD1 | TGTGCCAGCCCTACAGGGGACCAACCAACCGGGGAGCTGTTTTTT | CASPTGDQPTGELFF
NA | TRBJ2-7 | TRBV7-2 | NA | TGTGCCAGCAGTCATAGCGGATACATCTACGAGCAGTACTTC | CASSHSGYIYEQYF
NA | TRBJ2-1 | TRBV14 | NA | TGTGCCAGCAGCCAAGGCAGCTCCTACAATGAGCAGTTCTTC | CASSQGSSYNEQFF
once | TRBJ2-1 | TRBV5-1 | NA | TGCGCCAGCAGCCTCCGACAGGAGCAACACAATGAGCAGTTCTTC | CASSLRQEQHNEQFF
NA | TRBJ1-3 | TRBV19 | TRBD1 | TGTGCCAGTAGACCGGGACAGGGAATCTCTGGAAACACCATATATTTT | CASRPGQGISGNTIYF
NA | TRBJ2-5 | TRBV10-3 | NA | TGTGCCATCAGTGGGGGAGAGACCCAGTACTTC | CAISGGETQYF
few | TRBJ2-5 | TRBV7-3 | TRBD2 | TGTGCCAGCAGCTCTCCGGGCGGGGGACAAGAGACCCAGTACTTC | CASSSPGGGQETQYF
NA | TRBJ1-1 | TRBV5-4 | NA | TGTGCCAGCAGCCATCGGGCCTCGAACACTGAAGCTTTCTTT | CASSHRASNTEAFF
NA | TRBJ2-7 | TRBV27 | TRBD2 | TGTGCCAGCACCAACGGGGGGGCAGGCTACGAGCAGTACTTC | CASTNGGAGYEQYF
once | TRBJ1-2 | TRBV30 | NA | TGTGCCTGGAGCTCAGGACGGCTCTATGGCTACACCTTC | CAWSSGRLYGYTF
NA | TRBJ2-5 | TRBV29-1 | NA | TGCAGCGTGAAGGGGGTAGAGACCCAGTACTTC | CSVKGVETQYF
few | TRBJ2-5 | TRBV11-2 | TRBD2 | TGTGCCAGCAGCTTAGGTCGAGCGGGGCAAGAGACCCAGTACTTC | CASSLGRAGQETQYF
NA | TRBJ2-6 | TRBV19 | TRBD1 | TGTGCCAGTACTGCGGACAGGCCAGGAGCCAACGTCCTGACTTTC | CASTADRPGANVLTF
NA | TRBJ2-6 | TRBV2 | TRBD1 | TGTGCCAGCAGCCGGCAGAGACAGGGGGCCGTCTCTGGGGCCAACGTCCTGACTTTC | CASSRQRQGAVSGANVLTF
NA | TRBJ2-7 | TRBV5-4 | TRBD2 | TGTGCCAGCAGCCCGGGAGGCTACGAGCAGTACTTC | CASSPGGYEQYF
NA | TRBJ2-7 | TRBV2 | NA | TGTGCCAGCGGCACGGGGCAGTTAAACTACGAGCAGTACTTC | CASGTGQLNYEQYF
NA | TRBJ1-4 | TRBV29-1 | NA | TGCAGCGTTCGGGGGGGGAAAGATGAAAAACTGTTTTTT | CSVRGGKDEKLFF
NA | TRBJ1-4 | TRBV5-8 | NA | TGTGCCAGCAGCTTGACCGGGACGCGTAATGAAAAACTGTTTTTT | CASSLTGTRNEKLFF
NA | TRBJ1-1 | TRBV18 | NA | TGTGCCAGCTCACCGAATCAAGGGGTTATCGTCTCTGAAGCTTTCTTT | CASSPNQGVIVSEAFF
many | TRBJ1-4 | TRBV5-1 | NA | TGCGCCAGCAGCTTACGGAGCAGTGAAAAACTGTTTTTT | CASSLRSSEKLFF
NA | TRBJ1-3 | TRBV9 | NA | TGTGCCAGCAGCGCAACGCAGGGGTTTGGAAACACCATATATTTT | CASSATQGFGNTIYF
once | TRBJ2-1 | TRBV7-2 | NA | TGTGCCAGCAGCTTAGGGGGCAAGGGTAATGAGCAGTTCTTC | CASSLGGKGNEQFF
NA | TRBJ2-1 | TRBV10-3 | NA | TGTGCCATCAGCGAACAGGGAGACAATGAGCAGTTCTTC | CAISEQGDNEQFF
NA | TRBJ2-7 | TRBV5-1 | NA | TGCGCCAGCAGCTTAGAATCTTACTACGAGCAGTACTTC | CASSLESYYEQYF
NA | TRBJ1-2 | TRBV28 | NA | TGTGCCAGCAATAAGGACATACTGTCTATGGGCTACACCTTC | CASNKDILSMGYTF